One sample yielded the 20 T cell receptor beta chains listed below, sequenced in a study of T cells in Graves' hyperthyroidism and ophthalmopathy. Using RNA transcripts as the source, TCR beta CDR3 regions were amplified. A first-round RT-PCR of the TCR CDR3 used the HTBI primer set. TCRdb reprocessed the multiplex PCR reads via MiXCR and lists one record per CDR3 protein. The table includes a few hundred thousand distinct CDR3 sequences, about 15% detected once. Sequenced: blood. The origin of the receptors is a woman aged 18-29 years with Graves' hyperthyroidism.

This clonotype was observed at least ten times. The genes are TRBV20-1 and TRBJ2-1; TRBD1 matches at 11 bases. The V gene's germline CDR1 is DFQATT and CDR2 SNEGSKA (reference sequence). V gave up 0 bases and J gave up 4 bases; unmatched junction bases: 8. This CDR3 comprises 17 residues. The CDR3 sequence: CSARDTAGTGGYNEQFF. CDR3 coding DNA: TGCAGTGCTAGAGATACAGCCGGGACAGGGGGTTACAATGAGCAGTTCTTC.

The chain uses TRBV6-2 or TRBV6-3 and TRBJ2-6; tentatively, D is TRBD2 (5 bases). Trimming removed 2 bases from V and 0 bases from J, with 8 bases in between. The CDR3 runs to 16 residues. Germline values: CDR1 MNHEY, CDR2 SVGEGT. The CDR3 nucleotides are TGTGCCAGCAGTTACCGGGGTGTCTCTGGGGCCAACGTCCTGACTTTC. It codes for CASSYRGVSGANVLTF.

The rearrangement uses TRBV4-1 and TRBJ2-7; D may be TRBD1 or TRBD2 (5 bases each). This CDR3 contains 14 residues. Germline V CDR1 and CDR2: MGHRA, YSYEKL. V lost 3 bases, J lost 3 bases, and 12 bases lay in between. As DNA, the CDR3 is TGCGCCAGCAGCCAGAGGGATCAGGGCTACGAGCAGTACTTC. It is translated as CASSQRDQGYEQYF.

The chain carries TRBV19 and TRBJ1-5; D is undetermined. Germline assignment: CDR1 LNHDA and CDR2 SQIVND (reference sequence). V lost 7 bases to trimming and J lost 2 bases, with 6 bases between them. This CDR3 is 12 amino acids long. The CDR3 loop reads CASKQGNQPQHF. In DNA, the CDR3 is TGTGCCAGTAAGCAGGGCAATCAGCCCCAGCATTTT.

This clonotype has ten or more counts. The chain carries TRBV9 and TRBJ2-7; 7 bases align to TRBD2. The CDR3 spans 13 residues. Looked up from germline, CDR1 is SGDLS and CDR2 is YYNGEE. V gave up 5 bases and J gave up 6 bases; unmatched junction bases: 8. The CDR3, as DNA: TGTGCCAGCAGTCAATGGGGGGGAGGCGAGCAGTACTTC. Translated, it gives CASSQWGGGEQYF.

There are many counts of this clonotype. V gene TRBV28 combines with J gene TRBJ2-3, with TRBD1 matching over 8 bases. The junction had 10 bases not matched to a gene; V was cut back by 2 bases and J by 3 bases. CDR3 length: 17 amino acids. Germline values: CDR1 MDHEN, CDR2 SYDVKM. CDR3 in amino acids: CASSLSFPGTGTDTQYF. For the CDR3, the DNA is TGTGCCAGCAGTTTAAGCTTCCCAGGGACAGGAACAGATACGCAGTATTTT. Together with reference TRBV28 and TRBJ2-3, the CDR3 gives the full variable domain: DVKVTQSSRYLVKRTGEKVFLECVQDMDHENMFWYRQDPGLGLRLIYFSYDVKMKEKGDIPEGYSVSREKKERFSLILESASTNQTSMYLCASSLSFPGTGTDTQYFGPGTRLTVL.

This clonotype was recorded at least ten times. J is TRBJ2-5 and V is TRBV7-8, with TRBD2 identical over 10 bases. This CDR3 contains 16 residues. The germline CDR1 and CDR2 sequences are SGHVS and FQNEAQ. Germline trimming cut 3 bases from V and 1 base from J; bases unmatched to any gene: 5. CDR3 sequence reads: CASSFRTSGLQETQYF. DNA of the CDR3: TGTGCCAGCAGCTTCAGGACTAGCGGTCTCCAAGAGACCCAGTACTTC.

The rearrangement links TRBV12-3 or TRBV12-4 to TRBJ2-3; possible D gene TRBD1, 5 bases. CDR3 length: 14 amino acids. V was pared by 7 bases and J by 2 bases, with 13 bases between. The CDR3 spells CASTLGVTTDTQYF. The CDR3 DNA reads as TGTGCCAGCACCCTAGGGGTTACCACAGATACGCAGTATTTT.

This clonotype was detected many times. The chain is built from TRBV2 and TRBJ1-6, with 8 bases matching TRBD1. This CDR3 has 16 amino acids. Germline-derived CDR1 and CDR2 are SNHLY and FYNNEI. V trimming: 5 bases; J trimming: 6 bases; junction bases outside the gene matches: 9. CDR3 sequence (DNA): TGTGCCAGCAGTTCGGACAGGGCGGTCACTAATTCACCCCTCCACTTT. As protein: CASSSDRAVTNSPLHF.

This sequence joins TRBV19 and TRBJ1-5; TRBD1 aligns across 9 bases. Per the germline V gene, CDR1 is LNHDA and CDR2 is SQIVND (reference sequence). The CDR3 totals 15 residues. With V trimmed by 9 bases and J by 6 bases, 12 bases remained unmatched. CDR3 nucleotide sequence: TGTGCCAGCTCCTGGGGACAGGGAGGGGGTCAGCCCCAGCATTTT. Its protein product is CASSWGQGGGQPQHF.

This clonotype was found many times. V usage is TRBV7-9 and J usage is TRBJ2-5, with D perhaps being TRBD1 or TRBD2 (6 bases each). V was shortened by 3 bases and J by 4 bases, with 15 bases between the two germline ends. Germline V gene data show CDR1 as SEHNR and CDR2 as FQNEAQ (reference sequence). This CDR3 comprises 15 residues. DNA for the CDR3: TGTGCCAGCAGCTTGTGGCGGAAGGGGGGAGAGACCCAGTACTTC. It yields the protein CASSLWRKGGETQYF.

This clonotype has only a few counts. The chain uses TRBV10-1 and TRBJ2-3, with D unclear. Trimming left V 4 bases short and J 2 bases short, with 7 bases between. CDR1 is WNHNN and CDR2 is SYGVQD in the germline V gene (reference sequence). The CDR3 is 13 amino acids. The CDR3 DNA reads as TGCGCCAGCAGTGCACTTCCCACAGATACGCAGTATTTT. This sequence encodes CASSALPTDTQYF.

Many counts were recorded for this clonotype. The chain couples TRBV7-3 to TRBJ2-3; 13 nucleotides match TRBD2. V shed 3 bases, J shed 5 bases, and the junction held 5 bases outside the gene matches. Germline V CDR1 and CDR2: SGHTA, FQGTGA. The CDR3 sequence is 16 residues long. For the CDR3, the DNA is TGTGCCAGCAGCTTCGGACTAGCGGGAGTGGGAGATACGCAGTATTTT. It codes for CASSFGLAGVGDTQYF.

This clonotype has a count of ten or more. The rearrangement links TRBV6-2 or TRBV6-3 to TRBJ2-1, with 12 nucleotides matching TRBD2. Trimming at V came to 8 bases and at J to 9 bases, leaving 5 bases not matched to a gene. The CDR3 contains 13 residues. CDR1 is MNHEY and CDR2 is SVGEGT in the germline V gene. The CDR3 coding sequence is TGTGCCAGCGGTCAGGGACTAGCGGGTGAGCAGTTCTTC. Amino acids: CASGQGLAGEQFF.

The chain links TRBV3-1 to TRBJ1-2, with D perhaps TRBD1 (5 bases). The length of the CDR3 is 14 residues. Germline V gene sequence: CDR1 LGHDT, CDR2 YNNKEL (reference sequence). Trimming shortened V by 1 base and J by 7 bases, and 13 bases separated the two germline ends. CDR3 residues: CASSQVKGNVGYTF. CDR3 bases: TGTGCCAGCAGCCAAGTCAAGGGGAACGTTGGCTACACCTTC.

This chain connects TRBV19 to TRBJ1-2, with a possible D match to TRBD1 (5 bases). This CDR3 region has 17 residues. Germline CDR1 reads LNHDA; CDR2 reads SQIVND (reference sequence). The V end lost 3 bases, the J end lost 2 bases, and 19 bases lay between the germline ends. The CDR3, as DNA: TGTGCCAGTAGTATCCTAATACACCAGGGTCCGAACTATGGCTACACCTTC. Its protein product is CASSILIHQGPNYGYTF.

Only a few counts were recorded for this clonotype. The chain uses TRBV6-5 and TRBJ1-2; 9 bases line up with TRBD1. The CDR3 covers 14 residues. The V segment lost 2 bases and the J segment 7 bases; nucleotides outside the gene matches: 5. In germline, CDR1 is MNHEY, CDR2 SVGAGI. The CDR3, as DNA: TGTGCCAGCAGTTACGGGGGACAGGGCCTTGGCTACACCTTC. Translating it yields CASSYGGQGLGYTF.

The J gene is TRBJ1-6, the V gene TRBV7-9; D is unclear. The CDR3 has 16 amino acids. The germline V gene has CDR1 SEHNR and CDR2 FQNEAQ (reference sequence). V lost 4 bases and J 10 bases, leaving 20 bases between the germline ends. The DNA for the CDR3 is TGTGCCAGCAGCTCCGGGGAGTCCCCTTCGCAATCACCCCTCCACTTT. Amino acid sequence: CASSSGESPSQSPLHF. The variable domain in full, completed from reference TRBV7-9 and TRBJ1-6, reads DTGVSQNPRHKITKRGQNVTFRCDPISEHNRLYWYRQTLGQGPEFLTYFQNEAQLEKSRLLSDRFSAERPKGSFSTLEIQRTEQGDSAMYLCASSSGESPSQSPLHFGNGTRLTVT.

The chain uses TRBV10-3 and TRBJ1-2; D is uncertain. Per the germline V gene, CDR1 is ENHRY and CDR2 is SYGVKD. The CDR3 extends over 14 amino acids. Trimming removed 4 bases from V and 0 bases from J, with 9 bases in between. The CDR3 reads CAISVGQSNYGYTF. The CDR3 nucleotides read TGTGCCATCAGTGTGGGTCAGTCTAACTATGGCTACACCTTC.

This clonotype was recorded many times. This sequence joins TRBV7-9 and TRBJ2-7, with TRBD2 matching 8 bases. The length of the CDR3 is 15 residues. CDR1 and CDR2 (germline): SEHNR, FQNEAQ (reference sequence). J was trimmed by 4 bases and V by 3 bases; bases with no gene match: 8. The DNA for the CDR3 is TGTGCCAGCAGCTTTCGTAGCGGGGCTAAGTACGAGCAGTACTTC. As protein: CASSFRSGAKYEQYF.